Shown below are 22 T cell receptor beta chains from a single sample sequenced in a study of blood T cell repertoires in COVID-19. The method was immunoSEQ multiplex PCR; TCRdb's version includes in-frame clones alone and lacks a portion of them. Among about 140,000 clones listed, roughly 79% were seen once. Material for sequencing was PBMCs or T cells enriched from blood (not recorded which). The receptors were sampled from a woman aged 45-59 years who had recovered from COVID-19.

This clone was observed a few times. J is TRBJ2-2 and V is TRBV18; 9 bases align to TRBD2. V lost 2 bases to trimming and J lost 7 bases; unmatched junction nucleotides: 5. The CDR3 totals 15 residues. Germline loops: CDR1 KGHSH, CDR2 LQKENI. CDR3 coding DNA: TGTGCCAGCTCACCATCGGGGACTAGCTTCGGGGAGCTGTTTTTT. Translating gives CASSPSGTSFGELFF.

This clone has just one count. The chain has TRBV5-5 and TRBJ1-2, with D perhaps matching TRBD1 (5 bases). The CDR3 runs to 12 residues. The V gene's germline CDR1 is SGHKS and CDR2 YYEKEE (reference sequence). V was shortened by 0 bases and J by 8 bases, with 8 bases between the two germline ends. The CDR3 loop is CASSLVPGGYTF. CDR3 DNA sequence: TGTGCCAGCAGCTTGGTCCCAGGGGGCTACACCTTC.

The chain recombines TRBV2 with TRBJ1-1; no definite D call. From germline, CDR1 is SNHLY and CDR2 FYNNEI. The CDR3 contains 12 residues. V was trimmed by 4 bases and J by 0 bases, leaving 3 bases between them. CDR3 loop: CASSVVNTEAFF. Written as DNA, the CDR3 is TGTGCCAGCAGTGTAGTGAACACTGAAGCTTTCTTT.

The J gene is TRBJ1-4, the V gene TRBV6-5; 8 bases are shared with TRBD1. Germline-derived CDR1 and CDR2 are MNHEY and SVGAGI. There are 15 residues in the CDR3. The J segment lost 8 bases and the V segment lost 5 bases, leaving 10 bases of the junction unmatched. The CDR3 here is CASSQTGGRNEKLFF. The CDR3, as DNA: TGTGCCAGCAGTCAAACAGGGGGGCGTAACGAAAAACTGTTTTTT.

This clone was seen a few times. J is TRBJ1-2 and V is TRBV5-1; TRBD1 matches 9 bases. The length of the CDR3 is 15 residues. Losses at the gene ends were 3 bases for V and 2 bases for J; bases not matched to a gene: 5. Per germline, CDR1 SGHRS and CDR2 YFSETQ. The CDR3 DNA follows: TGCGCCAGCAGCTCCTATGACAGGGGGAACTATGGCTACACCTTC. Amino acids: CASSSYDRGNYGYTF.

The genes are TRBV5-1 and TRBJ1-2; 8 bases align to TRBD1. Looked up from germline, CDR1 is SGHRS and CDR2 is YFSETQ. V trimming: 5 bases; J trimming: 7 bases; junction bases outside the gene matches: 7. There are 13 residues in the CDR3. The DNA for the CDR3 is TGCGCCAGCAGACAGACAGGGGAGCCTGGCTACACCTTC. This encodes CASRQTGEPGYTF.

The gene calls are TRBV5-6 and TRBJ2-7; the D gene is possibly TRBD2 (6 bases). V lost 5 bases and J lost 4, with 13 bases in between. Germline loops: CDR1 SGHDT, CDR2 YYEEEE. The CDR3 has 13 amino acids. CDR3 protein: CASSRGRGYEQYF. As DNA, the CDR3 is TGTGCCAGCAGTCGGGGACGGGGGTACGAGCAGTACTTC.

The chain recombines TRBV18 with TRBJ1-5; D unresolved. Germline lookup yields CDR1 KGHSH and CDR2 LQKENI. Deletions cut 3 bases from V and 0 bases from J, with 12 bases between. The CDR3 totals 16 residues. The CDR3 nucleotides are TGTGCCAGCTCACCCGCGGGGAAATATAGCAATCAGCCCCAGCATTTT. Its translation: CASSPAGKYSNQPQHF. Based on the CDR3 plus reference TRBV18 and TRBJ1-5, the full variable domain is NAGVMQNPRHLVRRRGQEARLRCSPMKGHSHVYWYRQLPEEGLKFMVYLQKENIIDESGMPKERFSAEFPKEGPSILRIQQVVRGDSAAYFCASSPAGKYSNQPQHFGDGTRLSIL.

Comment on this clone: One end of the junction is discordant with germline, which a read error may explain. J is TRBJ2-7 and V is TRBV30; 9 bases match TRBD2. Looked up from germline, CDR1 is GTSNPN and CDR2 is SVGIG (reference sequence). The CDR3 loop spans 16 amino acids. CDR3 region: CAWSVASGMYPTKGDF. CDR3 in DNA: TGTGCCTGGAGTGTGGCTAGCGGGATGTACCCTACGAAGGGGGACTTC.

The genes are TRBV29-1 and TRBJ1-2, with 10 positions matching TRBD1. The junction had 5 bases not matched to a gene; V was cut back by 1 base and J by 3 bases. Germline V lookup: CDR1 SQVTM, CDR2 ANQGSEA. CDR3 length: 15 residues. CDR3 sequence (DNA): TGCAGCGTTGAAGGGCGACAGGGGGCGTACTATGGCTACACCTTC. Its translation: CSVEGRQGAYYGYTF.

The CDR3 DNA sequence: TGTGCCTGGGCGCGGGACCTTCCTCAATCACCCCTCCACTTT. Its translation is CAWARDLPQSPLHF. This sequence joins TRBV30 and TRBJ1-6; D is perhaps TRBD1 (5 bases). The germline V gene has CDR1 GTSNPN and CDR2 SVGIG (reference sequence). This CDR3 comprises 14 residues. Trimming took off 5 bases at V and 10 bases at J, with 18 bases between the two ends.

This clone has only a few counts. This chain uses TRBV9 with TRBJ2-2; TRBD2 agrees at 12 bases. The CDR3 has 15 amino acids. Losses at the gene ends were 3 bases for V and 7 bases for J; bases not matched to a gene: 4. Germline CDR1 SGDLS, CDR2 YYNGEE. The CDR3 sequence is CASSATSGRDGELFF. CDR3 DNA: TGTGCCAGCAGCGCGACTAGCGGGAGAGACGGGGAGCTGTTTTTT.

This clone has a handful of counts. This chain connects TRBV18 to TRBJ1-3; 7 bases align to TRBD1. Per the germline V gene, CDR1 is KGHSH and CDR2 is LQKENI. V shed 3 bases, J shed 0 bases, and the junction held 5 bases outside the gene matches. This CDR3 region has 16 residues. The CDR3 here is CASSPPGQLSGNTIYF. CDR3 DNA sequence: TGTGCCAGCTCACCCCCGGGACAGCTCTCTGGAAACACCATATATTTT.

V is TRBV13 and J is TRBJ2-1, with D possibly matching TRBD2 (5 bases). CDR3 length equals 19 residues. V was trimmed by 1 base and J by 7 bases, leaving 26 bases between them. CDR1 is PRHDT and CDR2 is FYEKMQ in the germline V gene (reference sequence). CDR3 in amino acids: CASSLAGLRGVGNWNEQFF. The CDR3 nucleotides read TGTGCCAGCAGCTTAGCCGGTTTACGGGGAGTGGGGAATTGGAATGAGCAGTTCTTC.

The V and J genes are TRBV28 and TRBJ2-2, with 8 bases fitting TRBD1. The CDR3 spans 17 residues. Trimming removed 6 bases from V and 1 base from J; junction bases left unmatched: 10. Germline assignment: CDR1 MDHEN and CDR2 SYDVKM. In nucleotides, the CDR3 is TGTGCCAGCAGCCGACCGGGACAGGTCCAGAACACCGGGGAGCTGTTTTTT. It translates to CASSRPGQVQNTGELFF.

The CDR3 DNA reads TGTGCCAGCATCCCAGGGCGAGATTCACCCCTCCACTTT. This sequence encodes CASIPGRDSPLHF. The chain employs TRBV28 and TRBJ1-6, with D possibly TRBD1 on 5 matching bases. Germline V gives CDR1 MDHEN, CDR2 SYDVKM. Deletions cut 7 bases from V and 8 bases from J, with 12 bases between. CDR3 length: 13 residues.

V gene TRBV5-1 combines with J gene TRBJ2-3, with 7 bases lining up with TRBD2. The CDR3 spans 15 residues. Trimming cost V 4 bases and J 0 bases; bases outside gene matches: 5. The germline CDR1 and CDR2 sequences are SGHRS and YFSETQ. Here the CDR3 reads CASSRISGSTDTQYF. The CDR3 nucleotides read TGCGCCAGCAGCCGCATTAGCGGGAGCACAGATACGCAGTATTTT.

This clone occurred a few times. This rearrangement joins TRBV5-4 to TRBJ2-1, with 7 bases lining up with TRBD1. CDR3 size: 13 residues. Trimming cost V 9 bases and J 4 bases; bases outside gene matches: 7. CDR1 is SGHNT, CDR2 YYREEE, per germline (reference sequence). Here the CDR3 reads CATYIQGYNEQFF. Here the CDR3 DNA reads TGTGCCACCTATATACAGGGGTACAATGAGCAGTTCTTC.

The genes are TRBV2 and TRBJ1-1; D remains unclear. Germline V gene data show CDR1 as SNHLY and CDR2 as FYNNEI. The CDR3 runs to 14 residues. V was pared by 4 bases and J by 4 bases, with 13 bases between. The CDR3 here is CASSVREGGTEAFF. In DNA, the CDR3 is TGTGCCAGCAGTGTGAGGGAGGGAGGCACTGAAGCTTTCTTT.

This chain connects TRBV29-1 to TRBJ1-2; D call uncertain. The V gene's germline CDR1 is SQVTM and CDR2 ANQGSEA. Trimming removed 3 bases from V and 5 bases from J, with 10 bases in between. This CDR3 spans 12 amino acids. DNA of the CDR3: TGCAGCGTTGAGTGGGGAGGGTATGGCTACACCTTC. This sequence encodes CSVEWGGYGYTF.

The chain recombines TRBV9 with TRBJ2-2, with 9 bases fitting TRBD2. CDR1 and CDR2 from the germline V gene are SGDLS and YYNGEE. The CDR3 runs 16 residues. Unmatched junction bases numbered 5, after V lost 4 bases and J lost 1 base. The CDR3 DNA is TGTGCCAGCAGCCCGGCGGGGGGGCTGAACACCGGGGAGCTGTTTTTT. It translates to CASSPAGGLNTGELFF.

The rearrangement joins TRBV5-1 to TRBJ2-5; 13 nucleotides match TRBD2. The CDR3 loop spans 18 amino acids. Germline CDR1 SGHRS, CDR2 YFSETQ. V was clipped by 1 base and J by 2 bases; unmatched bases: 8. The CDR3 DNA follows: TGCGCCAGCAGCTTGACACTAGCGGGAGGGTCCTCACAAGAGACCCAGTACTTC. This codes for CASSLTLAGGSSQETQYF.